Presented here are 30 T cell receptor beta chains from one specimen sequenced in a study of beta chain features in type 1 diabetes (dated by TCRdb to between 2018 and 2020). Library method: the immunoSEQ multiplex PCR assay. The entire amount of isolated RNA was reverse transcribed using the High Capacity cDNA Reverse Transcription Kit, so the sequenced TCRB transcripts were expressed ones. TCRdb mirrors the immuneACCESS table, restricted to in-frame sequences. Some clones are absent from its copies; in checked studies, under half trace to an unresolved V gene, and the reason for the others is unknown. The sample table holds 10,000 to 15,000 clones, of which under 50% were seen once. The ten largest make up about 0.91% of the sample. Sequenced: stem cell memory CD4+ T cells from blood. Explained via the paper, the cell subset or site label denotes: stem cell-like memory CD4+ T cells. The receptors were sampled from a man aged 18 to 29 in good health.

In this sample, this clone turned up a few times. V is TRBV29-1 and J is TRBJ2-5; D perhaps matches TRBD1 (6 bases). Gene TRBJ2-7 matches the end of the DNA better, so the J call may be wrong. Germline-derived CDR1 and CDR2 are SQVTM and ANQGSEA. This CDR3 has 12 residues. CDR3 in DNA: TGCAGCGTTGAGGGCAGGGGCTACGAGCAGTACTTC. Translating it yields CSVEGRGYEQYF.

The V call is TRBV2, the J call TRBJ2-7; TRBD2 matches 8 bases. V lost 11 bases and J lost 8; bases outside the gene matches: 11. Germline V gene lookup returns CDR1 SNHLY and CDR2 FYNNEI. The CDR3 is 12 amino acids. CDR3 region: CAGTAGGYKQYF. For the CDR3, the DNA is TGTGCCGGTACGGCGGGGGGATACAAGCAGTACTTC.

This clone has a handful of counts. The rearrangement uses TRBV7-2 and TRBJ2-5; 8 nucleotides match TRBD1. The J segment lost 5 bases and the V segment lost 5 bases, leaving 7 bases of the junction unmatched. The CDR3 totals 14 residues. Germline loops: CDR1 SGHTA, CDR2 FQGNSA. CDR3 loop: CASSRDRYRETQYF. DNA for the CDR3: TGTGCCAGCAGCCGGGACAGGTATCGGGAGACCCAGTACTTC.

The chain is built from TRBV10-3 and TRBJ2-7; D is perhaps TRBD1 (6 bases). The CDR3 sequence is 12 residues long. V lost 11 bases and J 3 bases, leaving 14 bases between the germline ends. CDR1 is ENHRY, CDR2 SYGVKD, per germline. In DNA form, the CDR3 reads TGTGCCGCTCGGGACATATACTACGAGCAGTACTTC. The encoded protein is CAARDIYYEQYF.

The chain combines TRBV11-2 with TRBJ2-5, with TRBD1 matching over 9 bases. The assigned J gene may be wrong: the sequence end matches TRBJ2-7 better. CDR1 is SGHAT and CDR2 is FQNNGV in the germline V gene. The CDR3 spans 14 residues. The DNA of the CDR3 is TGTGCCAGCAGCTCCCGGACAGGGGTCTACGAGCAGTACTTC. This translates into CASSSRTGVYEQYF.

The chain is built from TRBV9 and TRBJ2-5, with TRBD2 identical over 12 bases. With V trimmed by 0 bases and J by 1 base, 1 base remained unmatched. The CDR3 has 16 residues. CDR1 and CDR2 (germline): SGDLS, YYNGEE. The CDR3 DNA follows: TGTGCCAGCAGCGTAGGGGGACTAGCGGGCCAAGAGACCCAGTACTTC. The encoded protein is CASSVGGLAGQETQYF.

This clone is deemed medium-sized. The chain combines TRBV14 with TRBJ2-7; perhaps TRBD1 as D (5 bases). Trimming cost V 4 bases and J 3 bases, with 7 bases left between them. Per germline, CDR1 SGHDN and CDR2 FVKESK. The CDR3 has 12 residues. CDR3: CASSPQGYEQYF. The CDR3 DNA follows: TGTGCCAGCAGCCCCCAGGGCTACGAGCAGTACTTC.

V usage is TRBV19 and J usage is TRBJ2-5, with TRBD2 matching 7 bases. CDR3 length: 13 residues. V was pared by 3 bases and J by 5 bases, with 3 bases of the junction left unmatched. Germline V gives CDR1 LNHDA, CDR2 SQIVND (reference sequence). The DNA for the CDR3 is TGTGCCAGTAGTATGCAGGGAGGGGAGACCCAGTACTTC. It encodes CASSMQGGETQYF.

V is TRBV6-1 and J is TRBJ1-5; tentative D call: TRBD1 (5 bases). V lost 6 bases, J lost 4 bases, and 7 bases lay in between. Per the germline V gene, CDR1 is MNHNS and CDR2 is SASEGT. The CDR3 is 12 residues long. In nucleotides, the CDR3 is TGTGCCAGCAGAGACAGTAATCAGCCCCAGCATTTT. The encoded protein is CASRDSNQPQHF.

V usage is TRBV11-2 and J usage is TRBJ2-6; 8 bases line up with TRBD2. The CDR3 has 18 amino acids. In germline, CDR1 is SGHAT, CDR2 FQNNGV. V gave up 4 bases and J gave up 0 bases; unmatched junction bases: 8. In DNA form, the CDR3 reads TGTGCCAGCAGCTACCGGCTAGCGGGTAGCTCTGGGGCCAACGTCCTGACTTTC. Its translation is CASSYRLAGSSGANVLTF.

V is TRBV30 and J is TRBJ2-3, with D perhaps matching TRBD2 (7 bases). The CDR3 consists of 14 residues. V lost 6 bases to trimming and J lost 5 bases, with 18 bases between them. Germline V lookup: CDR1 GTSNPN, CDR2 SVGIG (reference sequence). CDR3 sequence (DNA): TGTGCCTGCCGGAGGGGGGGGCTACAAGATACGCAGTATTTT. Encoded protein: CACRRGGLQDTQYF.

In this sample, this clone turned up a few times. V and J are TRBV7-2 and TRBJ2-7, with 14 nucleotides matching TRBD2. The end of the DNA fits TRBJ2-1 better, so the J call may be wrong. The CDR3 sequence is 16 residues long. Per germline, CDR1 SGHTA and CDR2 FQGNSA. The CDR3 DNA follows: TGTGCCAGCAGCCAGACTAGCGGGGGGGCTTGGAATGAGCAGTTCTTC. It encodes CASSQTSGGAWNEQFF.

This chain connects TRBV19 to TRBJ2-7; a weak D match, TRBD2 (7 bases). CDR1 and CDR2 (germline): LNHDA, SQIVND (reference sequence). The CDR3 consists of 15 residues. Trimming took 2 bases from V and 2 from J, leaving 13 bases between them. The CDR3: CASSIISGDTYEQYF. In nucleotides, the CDR3 is TGTGCCAGTAGTATAATAAGCGGGGACACCTACGAGCAGTACTTC.

The chain combines TRBV2 with TRBJ1-2, with D maybe TRBD1 (5 bases). CDR3 length: 13 amino acids. With 8 bases removed from V and 4 bases from J, the gap between germline ends came to 14 bases. Germline V CDR1 and CDR2: SNHLY, FYNNEI. In DNA form, the CDR3 reads TGTGCCAGCGCGCGGGACGGCTCCTATGGCTACACCTTC. Its translation: CASARDGSYGYTF.

The CDR3 is CASSQAFANQETQYF. CDR3 coding DNA: TGCGCCAGCAGCCAAGCGTTCGCGAACCAAGAGACCCAGTACTTC. The V and J genes are TRBV4-3 and TRBJ2-5; D not certain. V shed 1 base and J shed 0 bases, with 9 bases lying between them. The CDR3 has 15 amino acids. The germline CDR1 and CDR2 sequences are LGHNA and YSLEER.

In its sample, this clone was seen a few times. This rearrangement joins TRBV28 to TRBJ2-1; 7 bases are a match to TRBD2. Per germline, CDR1 MDHEN and CDR2 SYDVKM. The V gene end was trimmed by 1 base and the J gene end by 5 bases; junction bases not matched to a gene: 8. This CDR3 is 16 amino acids long. The CDR3 DNA follows: TGTGCCAGCAGTTTATTGGTTGGGGGGGATAACAATGAGCAGTTCTTC. Its protein product is CASSLLVGGDNNEQFF.

The chain is built from TRBV27 and TRBJ2-3; 7 bases are shared with TRBD1. J gave up 4 bases and V 5 bases, and 6 bases lay outside the gene matches. The CDR3 contains 14 residues. Germline CDR1 MNHEY, CDR2 SMNVEV (reference sequence). In DNA form, the CDR3 reads TGTGCCAGCAGTCTGGGACAGTGGGCAGATACGCAGTATTTT. Encoded protein: CASSLGQWADTQYF.

This clone was seen more than once but under ten times. The CDR3 reads CASSPGGTKYEQYF. As DNA, the CDR3 is TGCGCCAGCAGCCCCGGGGGGACCAAGTACGAGCAGTACTTC. J is TRBJ2-7 and V is TRBV5-1; 7 nucleotides match TRBD2. The trim removed 4 bases at V and 4 bases at J, leaving 8 bases unmatched. Germline V gene sequence: CDR1 SGHRS, CDR2 YFSETQ. The CDR3 loop spans 14 amino acids.

The chain combines TRBV19 with TRBJ2-3; TRBD1 matches at 7 bases. Germline V CDR1 and CDR2: LNHDA, SQIVND (reference sequence). This CDR3 has 14 residues. With 6 bases clipped from V and 2 bases from J, the junction kept 5 bases outside the gene matches. CDR3 in DNA: TGTGCCAGTAGATACGACAGGGTCACAGATACGCAGTATTTT. The encoded protein is CASRYDRVTDTQYF.

The genes are TRBV4-3 and TRBJ2-3; D not resolved. Germline V gene lookup returns CDR1 LGHNA and CDR2 YSLEER. The CDR3 sequence is 15 residues long. Trimming cost V 1 base and J 6 bases, with 14 bases left between them. Here the CDR3 reads CASSQGASLWDTQYF. CDR3 sequence (DNA): TGCGCCAGCAGCCAAGGGGCGTCCCTCTGGGATACGCAGTATTTT.

This chain links TRBV15 with TRBJ2-5, with 7 bases identical to TRBD2. Germline V gives CDR1 LNHNV, CDR2 YYDKDF (reference sequence). J was trimmed by 7 bases and V by 8 bases; bases with no gene match: 16. There are 15 residues in the CDR3. CDR3 in DNA: TGTGCCACCCGTAAAGGGAGCGGGGATGTCGGGACCCAGTACTTC. Its translation: CATRKGSGDVGTQYF.

The chain couples TRBV19 to TRBJ1-2; a possible D gene is TRBD1 (6 bases). Per germline, CDR1 LNHDA and CDR2 SQIVND (reference sequence). The germline V and J ends were trimmed by 3 bases and 2 bases, with 10 bases remaining between them. CDR3 length: 14 amino acids. CDR3 bases: TGTGCCAGTAGTATTGTACAGGGCAACTATGGCTACACCTTC. It is translated as CASSIVQGNYGYTF.

The chain joins TRBV18 to TRBJ2-7, with D perhaps TRBD1 (5 bases). This CDR3 has 15 amino acids. Germline V gene sequence: CDR1 KGHSH, CDR2 LQKENI. V shed 0 bases and J shed 4 bases, with 13 bases lying between them. The CDR3 is CASSPPSQGRYEQYF. Written as DNA, the CDR3 is TGTGCCAGCTCACCACCGAGCCAGGGCCGGTACGAGCAGTACTTC. The complete variable domain, with remaining parts taken from reference TRBV18 and TRBJ2-7, reads NAGVMQNPRHLVRRRGQEARLRCSPMKGHSHVYWYRQLPEEGLKFMVYLQKENIIDESGMPKERFSAEFPKEGPSILRIQQVVRGDSAAYFCASSPPSQGRYEQYFGPGTRLTVT.

The chain has TRBV6-5 and TRBJ1-2, with TRBD1 identical over 8 bases. CDR3 length: 15 amino acids. V shed 2 bases and J 8 bases; nucleotides not matched to a gene: 10. The germline CDR1 and CDR2 sequences are MNHEY and SVGAGI. The CDR3 DNA is TGTGCCAGCAGTTACACCTCAACAGGGGGACACGGCTACACCTTC. It is translated as CASSYTSTGGHGYTF.

The sample holds a few counts of this clone. This chain links TRBV7-3 with TRBJ2-1, with 15 bases identical to TRBD2. CDR1 and CDR2 (germline): SGHTA, FQGTGA. Unmatched junction bases numbered 11, after V lost 4 bases and J lost 4 bases. This CDR3 contains 19 residues. CDR3 protein: CASSSLGLAGGEGYNEQFF. The DNA of the CDR3 is TGTGCCAGCAGCTCGCTGGGACTAGCGGGGGGTGAGGGTTACAATGAGCAGTTCTTC.

The chain recombines TRBV18 with TRBJ1-2, with D uncertain. This CDR3 has 13 residues. CDR1 and CDR2 from the germline V gene are KGHSH and LQKENI. V lost 6 bases to trimming and J lost 8 bases, with 16 bases between them. CDR3 sequence (DNA): TGTGCCAGCTCGGTAGAGGAAGACGACGGCTACACCTTC. Amino acids: CASSVEEDDGYTF.

In its sample, this clone was seen a few times. The CDR3 reads CSVGQDSPKYF. In DNA, the CDR3 is TGCAGCGTTGGGCAGGACAGTCCTAAGTACTTC. The gene calls are TRBV29-1 and TRBJ2-5, with D tentatively TRBD1 (6 bases). V was trimmed by 4 bases and J by 12 bases, leaving 15 bases between them. Germline V gives CDR1 SQVTM, CDR2 ANQGSEA. The CDR3 has 11 residues.

This clone has a single count. This chain joins TRBV4-3 and TRBJ1-6; a weak D match, TRBD1 (5 bases). Germline V gene sequence: CDR1 LGHNA, CDR2 YSLEER. CDR3 length: 15 amino acids. The V and J ends lost 0 bases and 9 bases respectively, with 12 bases between them. The CDR3: CASSQERGPGSPLHF. CDR3 in DNA: TGCGCCAGCAGCCAAGAAAGGGGCCCGGGTTCACCCCTCCACTTT.

The genes are TRBV2 and TRBJ2-3; the match to TRBD1 covers 8 bases. Germline CDR1 is SNHLY and CDR2 is FYNNEI. This CDR3 has 14 amino acids. V shed 6 bases and J 0 bases; nucleotides not matched to a gene: 2. CDR3 protein: CASRRTGSTDTQYF. DNA for the CDR3: TGTGCCAGCAGAAGGACAGGGAGCACAGATACGCAGTATTTT.

The CDR3 sequence: CAWSEGGAYSNQPQHF. In DNA, the CDR3 is TGTGCCTGGAGTGAAGGGGGAGCATATAGCAATCAGCCCCAGCATTTT. The rearrangement joins TRBV30 to TRBJ1-5; D might be TRBD1 (6 bases). Germline values: CDR1 GTSNPN, CDR2 SVGIG (reference sequence). This CDR3 region has 16 residues. The V end was cut by 1 base, the J end by 0 bases, with 13 bases between.